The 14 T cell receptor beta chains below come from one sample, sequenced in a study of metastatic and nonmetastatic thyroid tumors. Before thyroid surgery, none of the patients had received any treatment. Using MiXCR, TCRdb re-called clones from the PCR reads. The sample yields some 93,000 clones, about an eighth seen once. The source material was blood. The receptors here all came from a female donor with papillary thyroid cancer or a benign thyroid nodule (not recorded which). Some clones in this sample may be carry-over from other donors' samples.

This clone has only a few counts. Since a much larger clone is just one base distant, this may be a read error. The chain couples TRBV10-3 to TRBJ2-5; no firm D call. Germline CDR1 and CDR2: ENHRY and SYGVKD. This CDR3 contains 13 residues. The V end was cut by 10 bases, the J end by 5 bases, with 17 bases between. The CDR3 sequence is CANWHVGHETQYF. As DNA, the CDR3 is TGTGCCAACTGGCATGTAGGTCATGAGACCCAGTACTTC.

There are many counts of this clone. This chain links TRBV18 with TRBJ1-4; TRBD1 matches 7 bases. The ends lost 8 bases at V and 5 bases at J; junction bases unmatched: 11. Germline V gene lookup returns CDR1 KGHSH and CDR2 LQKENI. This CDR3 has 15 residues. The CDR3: CASLLTGAGNEKLFF. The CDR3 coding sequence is TGTGCCAGCCTCCTAACAGGGGCTGGAAATGAAAAACTGTTTTTT.

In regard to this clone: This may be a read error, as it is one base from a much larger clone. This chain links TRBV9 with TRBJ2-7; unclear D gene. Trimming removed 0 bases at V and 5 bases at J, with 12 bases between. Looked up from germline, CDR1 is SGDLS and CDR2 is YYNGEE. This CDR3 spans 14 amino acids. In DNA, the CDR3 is TGTGCCAGCAGCGTAGCCACCGATTCCCACGAGCAGTACTTC. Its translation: CASSVATDSHEQYF.

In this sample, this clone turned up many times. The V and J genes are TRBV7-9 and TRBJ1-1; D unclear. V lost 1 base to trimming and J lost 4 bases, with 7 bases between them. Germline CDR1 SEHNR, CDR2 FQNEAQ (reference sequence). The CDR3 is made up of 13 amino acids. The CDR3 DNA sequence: TGTGCCAGCAGCTTAGAGGGAGGCACTGAAGCTTTCTTT. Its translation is CASSLEGGTEAFF.

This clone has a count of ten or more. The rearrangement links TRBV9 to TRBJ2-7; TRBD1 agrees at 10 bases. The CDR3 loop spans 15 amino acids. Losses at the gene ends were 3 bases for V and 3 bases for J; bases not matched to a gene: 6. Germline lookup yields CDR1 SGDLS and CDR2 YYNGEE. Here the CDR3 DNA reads TGTGCCAGCAGCGGACGGGACAGGGGCCACTACGAGCAGTACTTC. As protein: CASSGRDRGHYEQYF.

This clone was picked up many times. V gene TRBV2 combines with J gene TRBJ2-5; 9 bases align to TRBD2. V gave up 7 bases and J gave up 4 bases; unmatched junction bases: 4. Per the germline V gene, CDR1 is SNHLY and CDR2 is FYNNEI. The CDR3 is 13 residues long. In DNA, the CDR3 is TGTGCCAGCACCAGCGGGGGGCCAGAGACCCAGTACTTC. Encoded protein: CASTSGGPETQYF. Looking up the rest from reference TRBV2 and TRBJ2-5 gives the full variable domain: EPEVTQTPSHQVTQMGQEVILRCVPISNHLYFYWYRQILGQKVEFLVSFYNNEISEKSEIFDDQFSVERPDGSNFTLKIRSTKLEDSAMYFCASTSGGPETQYFGPGTRLLVL.

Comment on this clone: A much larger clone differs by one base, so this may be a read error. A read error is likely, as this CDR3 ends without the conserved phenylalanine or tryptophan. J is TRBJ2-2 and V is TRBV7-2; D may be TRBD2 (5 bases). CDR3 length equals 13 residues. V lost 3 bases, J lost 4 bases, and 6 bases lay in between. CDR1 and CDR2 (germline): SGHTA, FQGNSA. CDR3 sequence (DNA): TGTGCCAGCAGCTTGGACTTCACCGGGGAGCTGTTTTCT. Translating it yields CASSLDFTGELFS.

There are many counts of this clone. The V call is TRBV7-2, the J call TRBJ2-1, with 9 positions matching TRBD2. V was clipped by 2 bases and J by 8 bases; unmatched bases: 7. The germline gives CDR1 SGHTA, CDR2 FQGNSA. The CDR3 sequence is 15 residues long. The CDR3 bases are TGTGCCAGCAGCTTACTGCGGGAGGGCCTTGATGAGCAGTTCTTC. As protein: CASSLLREGLDEQFF.

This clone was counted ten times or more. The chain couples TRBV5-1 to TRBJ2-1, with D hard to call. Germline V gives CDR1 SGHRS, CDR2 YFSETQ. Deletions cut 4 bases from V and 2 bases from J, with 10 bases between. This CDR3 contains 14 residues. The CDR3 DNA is TGCGCCAGCAGCCGTGACCTAACCTACAATGAGCAGTTCTTC. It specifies CASSRDLTYNEQFF.

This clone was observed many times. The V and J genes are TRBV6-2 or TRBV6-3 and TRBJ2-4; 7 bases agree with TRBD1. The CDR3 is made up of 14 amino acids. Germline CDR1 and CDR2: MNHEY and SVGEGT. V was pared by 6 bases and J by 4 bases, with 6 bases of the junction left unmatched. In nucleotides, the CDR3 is TGTGCCAGCAGATCAACAGGGGTTAAAAACATTCAGTACTTC. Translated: CASRSTGVKNIQYF.

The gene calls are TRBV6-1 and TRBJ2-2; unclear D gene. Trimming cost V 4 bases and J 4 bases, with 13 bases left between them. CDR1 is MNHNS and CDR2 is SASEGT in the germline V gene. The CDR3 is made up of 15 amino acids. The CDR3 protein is CASSVRRLTTGELFF. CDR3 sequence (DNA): TGTGCCAGCAGTGTCCGCAGGCTAACCACCGGGGAGCTGTTTTTT.

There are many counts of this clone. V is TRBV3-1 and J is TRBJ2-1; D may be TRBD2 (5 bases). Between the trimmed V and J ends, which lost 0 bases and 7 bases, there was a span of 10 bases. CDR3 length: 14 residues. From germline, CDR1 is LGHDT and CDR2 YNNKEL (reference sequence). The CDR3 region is CASSQDGLRNEQFF. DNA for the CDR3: TGTGCCAGCAGCCAAGATGGACTGAGGAATGAGCAGTTCTTC.

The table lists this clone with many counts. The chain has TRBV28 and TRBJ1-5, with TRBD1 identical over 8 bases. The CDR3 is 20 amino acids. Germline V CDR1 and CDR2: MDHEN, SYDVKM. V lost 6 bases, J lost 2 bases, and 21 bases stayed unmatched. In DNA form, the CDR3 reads TGTGCCAGCAGCTACCCCGGGACAGGCCAGAGGTTCAACGGCAATCAGCCCCAGCATTTT. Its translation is CASSYPGTGQRFNGNQPQHF.

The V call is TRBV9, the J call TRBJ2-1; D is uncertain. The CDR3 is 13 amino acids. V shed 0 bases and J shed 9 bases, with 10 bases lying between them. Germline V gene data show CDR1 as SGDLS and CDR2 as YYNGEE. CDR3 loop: CASSVAVGPEQFF. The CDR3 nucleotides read TGTGCCAGCAGCGTAGCCGTAGGTCCTGAGCAGTTCTTC.